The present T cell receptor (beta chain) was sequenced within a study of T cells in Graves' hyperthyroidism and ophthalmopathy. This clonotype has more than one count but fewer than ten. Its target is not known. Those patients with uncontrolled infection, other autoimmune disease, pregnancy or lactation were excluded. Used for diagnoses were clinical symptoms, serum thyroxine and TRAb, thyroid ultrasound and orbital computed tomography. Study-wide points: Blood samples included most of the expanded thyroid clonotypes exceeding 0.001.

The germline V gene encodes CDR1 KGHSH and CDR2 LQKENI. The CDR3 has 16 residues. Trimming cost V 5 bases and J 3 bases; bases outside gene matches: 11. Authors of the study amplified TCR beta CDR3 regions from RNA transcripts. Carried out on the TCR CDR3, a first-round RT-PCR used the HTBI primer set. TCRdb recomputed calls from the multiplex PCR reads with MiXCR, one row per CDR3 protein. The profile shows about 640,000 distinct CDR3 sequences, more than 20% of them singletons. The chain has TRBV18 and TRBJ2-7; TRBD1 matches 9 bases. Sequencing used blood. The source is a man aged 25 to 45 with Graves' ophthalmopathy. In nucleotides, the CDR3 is TGTGCCAGCTCATTGACGGCGGGACAGGGTATCTACGAGCAGTACTTC. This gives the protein CASSLTAGQGIYEQYF.